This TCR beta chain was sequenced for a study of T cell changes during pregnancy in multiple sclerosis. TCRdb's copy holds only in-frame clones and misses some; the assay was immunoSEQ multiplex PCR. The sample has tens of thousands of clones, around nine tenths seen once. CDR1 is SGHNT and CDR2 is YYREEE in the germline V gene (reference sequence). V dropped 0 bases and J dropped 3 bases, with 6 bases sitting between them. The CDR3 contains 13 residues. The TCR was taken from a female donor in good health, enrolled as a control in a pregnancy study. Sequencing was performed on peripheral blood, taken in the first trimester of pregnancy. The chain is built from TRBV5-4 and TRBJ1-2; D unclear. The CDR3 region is CASSLGADYGYTF. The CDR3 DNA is TGTGCCAGCAGCTTGGGAGCGGACTATGGCTACACCTTC.